The clone carrying this T cell receptor beta chain was observed a handful of times. This CDR3 has 15 residues. The germline gives CDR1 DFQATT, CDR2 SNEGSKA (reference sequence). V shed 6 bases, J shed 8 bases, and the junction held 16 bases outside the gene matches. The record originates from a study of blood T cells in healthy people across ages. Alongside a J-beta primer mix, a sample-barcoded 5' primer served in a second PCR lasting about 7 to 12 cycles. MiXCR was run by TCRdb on the 5' RACE reads, yielding one entry per CDR3 protein. The repertoire holds 700,000 to 950,000 distinct CDR3 sequences, with 58% as singletons.

The origin of this receptor is a man aged 25-40 years in good health. The chain links TRBV20-1 to TRBJ2-4; 7 nucleotides line up with TRBD2. The specimen sequenced was blood. The CDR3: CSARRGDSNLDIQYF. CDR3 nucleotide sequence: TGCAGTGCCCGACGGGGGGATTCCAACCTCGACATTCAGTACTTC.